The rows below give T cell receptor beta chains drawn from one sample of a study of human T cells and chemical hapten exposure. TCRdb ran MiXCR on the RACE reads and lists one entry per CDR3 protein. The table has about 74,000 distinct CDR3 sequences, more than 30% seen once. The sample consisted of whole blood, taken in connection with sensitization to the hapten diphenylcyclopropenone (DPC). The receptors originated from a man aged 40-49 years with alopecia areata. Some clones in this sample may be carry-over from other donors' samples. The CDR3 runs from the conserved cysteine through the conserved F or W. Fields, in order: clone size, D gene, V gene, J gene, CDR3 DNA, CDR3 protein. The D gene is left open where the match is weak. Only some rows state a clone size, as once, few, many or a class for expanded clones.

>NA|NA|TRBV5-6|TRBJ1-1
TGTGCCAGCAGCTTCGTGGGGCGCAGCACTGAAGCTTTCTTT
CASSFVGRSTEAFF
>NA|TRBD1|TRBV19|TRBJ2-7
TGTGCCAGTAGTACCCAGGGGGCCTACGAGCAGTACTTC
CASSTQGAYEQYF
>NA|NA|TRBV5-4|TRBJ2-5
TGTGCCACGACTAAAGACTTCGAACGGGAGACCCAGCACTTC
CATTKDFERETQHF
>NA|TRBD2|TRBV7-2|TRBJ2-1
TGTGCCAGCAGCTTCGCCTCCATTCTAGCGGGAGCTCTAGATGAGCAGTTCTTC
CASSFASILAGALDEQFF
>few|NA|TRBV19|TRBJ2-7
TGTGCCAGTAGTCCACCGGGGGCTTCGAGCTACTACGAGCAGTACTTC
CASSPPGASSYYEQYF
>few|NA|TRBV20-1|TRBJ1-1
TGCAGTGCAGCCAGAGGGGGGACCACTGAAGCTTTCTTT
CSAARGGTTEAFF
>NA|TRBD1|TRBV20-1|TRBJ2-5
TGCAGTGCTAGAGGGGACGGGACAGGAGCAAAGACCCAGTACTTC
CSARGDGTGAKTQYF
>NA|TRBD1|TRBV3-1|TRBJ1-3
TGTGCCAGCAGCCAAGAGGGACAGCCCGCTGTGGGATCTGGAAACACCATATATTTT
CASSQEGQPAVGSGNTIYF
>NA|TRBD1|TRBV18|TRBJ2-7
TGTGCCAGCTCAAAAGGGAAAGGGGGCATCTACGAGCAGTACTTC
CASSKGKGGIYEQYF
>NA|NA|TRBV28|TRBJ1-1
TGTGCCAGCAGTTTGAGAGGGGGGCAGGGGATTCGAGCTTTCTTT
CASSLRGGQGIRAFF
>NA|NA|TRBV18|TRBJ2-7
TGTGCCAGCTCAGTTACAGGGATTCAGGGCGAGCAGTACTTC
CASSVTGIQGEQYF
>NA|NA|TRBV6-6|TRBJ2-5
TGTGCCAGCACTCGAACAGGACTGTCGCGAGAGACCCAGTACTTC
CASTRTGLSRETQYF
>NA|NA|TRBV4-3|TRBJ1-4
TGCGCCAGCAGCCCGCAGGGGCCTTTTAATGAAAAACTGTTTTTT
CASSPQGPFNEKLFF
>NA|NA|TRBV20-1|TRBJ1-6
TGCAGTGCTAGAGCAGGACAGAACTATAATTCACCCCTCCACTTT
CSARAGQNYNSPLHF
>few|TRBD2|TRBV20-1|TRBJ2-1
TGCAGTGCTAGAGACCCCGGACTAGCGGGAGAAGGAGATGAGCAGTTCTTC
CSARDPGLAGEGDEQFF
>NA|TRBD2|TRBV4-3|TRBJ2-7
TGCGCCAGCAGCCAAGGACTAGCGGGCAGATACGAGCAGTACTTC
CASSQGLAGRYEQYF
>NA|TRBD1|TRBV5-6|TRBJ2-5
TGTGCCAGCAGCTCGCTGCTACCGGGACAGCAACAAGAGACCCAGTACTTC
CASSSLLPGQQQETQYF
>few|NA|TRBV14|TRBJ2-1
TGTGCCAGCAGCCAAGATCTAGTTAGCAATGAGCAGTTCTTC
CASSQDLVSNEQFF
>NA|NA|TRBV7-2|TRBJ2-4
TGTGCCAGCAGCTTAGGACAAGCCAAAAACATTCAGTACTTC
CASSLGQAKNIQYF
>few|NA|TRBV12-3/TRBV12-4|TRBJ2-7
TGTGCCAGCAGCACCGGACGGAGGAAAGAGCAGTACTTC
CASSTGRRKEQYF
>NA|NA|TRBV6-2/TRBV6-3|TRBJ2-2
TGTGCCAGCAGTTATAGACGATTTAACACCGGGGAGCTGTTTTTT
CASSYRRFNTGELFF
>few|TRBD2|TRBV28|TRBJ2-1
TGTGCCAGCAGTTTTTGGTCTAGCGGTTACAATGAGCAGTTCTTC
CASSFWSSGYNEQFF
>NA|TRBD1|TRBV5-6|TRBJ2-4
TGTGCCAGCAGTTTACACAGGGGCGCCTTATCCATTCAGTACTTC
CASSLHRGALSIQYF
>NA|NA|TRBV3-1|TRBJ2-1
TGTGCCAGCAGCCGGGACCAATACAATGAGCAGTTCTTC
CASSRDQYNEQFF
>NA|NA|TRBV20-1|TRBJ2-5
TGCAGTGCTTCCGGGGGTACGCCGGTGGAGACCCAGTACTTC
CSASGGTPVETQYF
>NA|NA|TRBV20-1|TRBJ2-7
TGCAGTGCTAGAGCGGGAGCCTCCTACGAGCAGTACTTC
CSARAGASYEQYF
>NA|NA|TRBV7-9|TRBJ2-1
TGTGCCAGCAGCATAGTCCCCACCCCACAGTTATACAATGAGCAGTTCTTC
CASSIVPTPQLYNEQFF
>NA|NA|TRBV6-5|TRBJ1-2
TGTGCCAGCAGTTCGGAGCGACGTGTCTACACCTTC
CASSSERRVYTF
>NA|NA|TRBV2|TRBJ2-1
TGTGCCAGCAGGGGAGAAGGGCTAACGAGCTCCTACAATGAGCAGTTCTTC
CASRGEGLTSSYNEQFF
>few|TRBD1|TRBV12-3/TRBV12-4|TRBJ2-7
TGTGCCAGCAGTTTAGTACGGACAGGTATTGCCTACGAGCAGTACTTC
CASSLVRTGIAYEQYF
>NA|TRBD1|TRBV12-3/TRBV12-4|TRBJ2-5
TGTGCCAGCAGCGGCGGGACAGGGGGCGACGAGACCCAGTACTTC
CASSGGTGGDETQYF
>NA|TRBD1|TRBV6-6|TRBJ2-1
TGTGCCAGCAGTTTCAGACAGGGGGCGCGGGATGAGCAGTTCTTC
CASSFRQGARDEQFF
>NA|TRBD2|TRBV14|TRBJ2-2
TGTGCCAGCAGCCAAGATGGCGGGACTAGTTTTTCCGGGGAGCTGTTTTTT
CASSQDGGTSFSGELFF
>NA|NA|TRBV21-1|TRBJ2-5
TGTGCCAGCGCGGACAGTTCAGAAGAGACCCAGTACTTC
CASADSSEETQYF
>few|NA|TRBV20-1|TRBJ2-1
TGCAGTGCTAGCGGGAGAGCCCTCTACAATGAGCAGTTCTTC
CSASGRALYNEQFF
>once|NA|TRBV7-9|TRBJ2-7
TGTGCCAGCAGCTTAGCTGGACTGGAAGGGAACTCCTACGAGCAGTACTTC
CASSLAGLEGNSYEQYF
>few|TRBD2|TRBV19|TRBJ2-1
TGTGCCAGTAGTACTAGCGGGAGTGTCGATGAGCAGTTCTTC
CASSTSGSVDEQFF
>few|NA|TRBV20-1|TRBJ2-1
TGCAGTGCTATAGGTTATCCCGAACTCAGGATCACTGAGCAGTTCTTC
CSAIGYPELRITEQFF
>NA|TRBD2|TRBV5-1|TRBJ2-3
TGCGCCAGCAGCTCCGGGACTAGCGGGAGCAGGGATACGCAGTATTTT
CASSSGTSGSRDTQYF
>NA|TRBD1|TRBV20-1|TRBJ1-5
TGCAGTGCTAGGCCGGGACAGGGTAGTAGGGCTAGCAATCAGCCCCAGCATTTT
CSARPGQGSRASNQPQHF
>NA|NA|TRBV28|TRBJ1-1
TGTGCCAGCAGCCGTGACAGGCTCACTGAAGCTTTCTTT
CASSRDRLTEAFF
>NA|TRBD1|TRBV27|TRBJ1-5
TGTGCCAGCAGTGTCCGGACAGGGGGCAATCAGCCCCAGCATTTT
CASSVRTGGNQPQHF
>few|TRBD1|TRBV19|TRBJ2-1
TGTGCCAGTAGATTGGACAGGAGCTCCTACAATGAGCAGTTCTTC
CASRLDRSSYNEQFF
>few|NA|TRBV28|TRBJ1-1
TGTGCCAGCAGTCGCAAAAGCACTGAAGCTTTCTTT
CASSRKSTEAFF
>once|NA|TRBV29-1|TRBJ2-1
TGCAGCGTAGTCGACAGTTTACTGCAGTTCTTC
CSVVDSLLQFF
>NA|NA|TRBV14|TRBJ1-1
TGTGCCAGCAGCCAAGTAAGGGGCACTGAAGCTTTCTTT
CASSQVRGTEAFF
>once|NA|TRBV7-2|TRBJ2-4
TGTGCCAGCAGCCCCCAGGGTTGGGGGATAGCCAAAAACATTCAGTACTTC
CASSPQGWGIAKNIQYF
>few|NA|TRBV20-1|TRBJ1-6
TGCAGTGCTACGCTCGGGGGAAATAATTCACCCCTCCACTTT
CSATLGGNNSPLHF
>few|NA|TRBV7-2|TRBJ1-2
TGTGCCAGCAGCACCTATGTCTATGGCTACACCTTC
CASSTYVYGYTF
>few|NA|TRBV21-1|TRBJ1-1
TGTGCCAGCAGCAAACAGCGGACAGGGAAAGCTTTCTTT
CASSKQRTGKAFF
>NA|NA|TRBV28|TRBJ2-1
TGTGCCAGCAGTGCTACAGGGGAGGGAATAGGTGAGCAGTTCTTC
CASSATGEGIGEQFF
>few|TRBD2|TRBV30|TRBJ2-5
TGTGCCTGGAGTAGGGGACTAGCGGGAGTACCCCAAGAGACCCAGTACTTC
CAWSRGLAGVPQETQYF